The clone carrying this T cell receptor beta chain was found a few times. Since a far larger clone is one base different, this is likely a read error. Time point described: before trial treatment. This entry is derived from a study of low-dose radiotherapy and immunotherapy resistance in tumors. About the research overall: First-strand cDNA used TRAV- and TRBV-specific primers, covering alpha and beta chains.

With a V-primer adapter and a constant-region primer, TCRs were amplified for approximately 19 PCR cycles. TCRdb recomputed calls from the reads with MiXCR, one row per CDR3 protein. There are about 50,000 distinct CDR3 sequences in the sample; 12% occur only once, and approximately 6.2% lies in the top ten. The material sequenced was PBMCs, taken before treatment. The receptor was derived from a female donor with ovarian cancer.

The CDR3 nucleotides are TGTGCCAGCAGCAACAGAACCTACGAGCAGTTCTTC. Translated: CASSNRTYEQFF. The chain combines TRBV21-1 with TRBJ2-1. TRBV21-1 is classified as a pseudogene. CDR3 length: 12 amino acids.